This T cell receptor (beta chain) comes out of a study of regulatory T cells in long-lasting Graves disease. Noted time point: persistent/refractory GD, antithyroid drugs over 5 years with positive TRAb. After RNA was extracted from PBMCs, the TCR library was made from it. Graves' disease diagnoses followed American Thyroid Association guidelines. The authors built TCR beta libraries using iRepertoire HTBI primers and Arm-PCR of CDR3 regions. TCRdb used MiXCR to reprocess the multiplex PCR reads, holding one entry per CDR3 protein. In the table there are about 660,000 distinct CDR3 sequences, 25% to 35% of which are singletons. This clonotype showed up just a few times. Specimen: peripheral blood mononuclear cells (PBMCs), collected when the disease was refractory, from a patient treated with antithyroid drugs. This TCR came from a female donor with Graves disease.

CDR3 DNA sequence: TGTGCCACCAGCCTTATCCCTAAGAGGACTGAAGCTTTCTTT. Protein: CATSLIPKRTEAFF. The rearrangement joins TRBV15 to TRBJ1-1; D uncertain. Germline CDR1 reads LNHNV; CDR2 reads YYDKDF (reference sequence). V shed 5 bases and J shed 5 bases, with 15 bases lying between them. This CDR3 spans 14 amino acids. Together with reference TRBV15 and TRBJ1-1, the CDR3 gives the full variable domain: DAMVIQNPRYQVTQFGKPVTLSCSQTLNHNVMYWYQQKSSQAPKLLFHYYDKDFNNEADTPDNFQSRRPNTSFCFLDIRSPGLGDTAMYLCATSLIPKRTEAFFGQGTRLTVV.